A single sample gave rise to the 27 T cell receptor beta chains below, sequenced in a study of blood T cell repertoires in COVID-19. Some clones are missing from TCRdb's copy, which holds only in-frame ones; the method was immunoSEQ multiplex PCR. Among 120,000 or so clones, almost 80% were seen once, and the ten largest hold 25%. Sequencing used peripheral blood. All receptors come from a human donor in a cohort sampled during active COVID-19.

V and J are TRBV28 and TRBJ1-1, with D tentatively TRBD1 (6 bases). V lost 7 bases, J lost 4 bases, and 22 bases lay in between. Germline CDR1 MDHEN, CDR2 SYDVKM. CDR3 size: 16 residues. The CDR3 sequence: CASTHGPAKGVTEAFF. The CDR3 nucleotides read TGTGCCAGCACCCACGGACCCGCGAAGGGGGTCACTGAAGCTTTCTTT.

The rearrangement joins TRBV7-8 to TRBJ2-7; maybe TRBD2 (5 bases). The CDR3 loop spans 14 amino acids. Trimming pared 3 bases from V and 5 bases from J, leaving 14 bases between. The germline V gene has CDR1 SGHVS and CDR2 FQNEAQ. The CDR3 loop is CASSFREYGDEQYF. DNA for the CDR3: TGTGCCAGCAGCTTCCGGGAATATGGCGACGAGCAGTACTTC. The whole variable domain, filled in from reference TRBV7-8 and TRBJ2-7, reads GAGVSQSPRYKVAKRGQDVALRCDPISGHVSLFWYQQALGQGPEFLTYFQNEAQLDKSGLPSDRFFAERPEGSVSTLKIQRTQQEDSAVYLCASSFREYGDEQYFGPGTRLTVT.

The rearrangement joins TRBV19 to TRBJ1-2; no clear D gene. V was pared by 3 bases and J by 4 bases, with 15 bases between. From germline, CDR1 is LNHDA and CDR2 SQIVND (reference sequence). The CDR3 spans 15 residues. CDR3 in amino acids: CASSMEGRYTYGYTF. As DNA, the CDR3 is TGTGCCAGTAGTATGGAGGGCAGATACACCTATGGCTACACCTTC. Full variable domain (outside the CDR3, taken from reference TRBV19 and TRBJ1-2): DGGITQSPKYLFRKEGQNVTLSCEQNLNHDAMYWYRQDPGQGLRLIYYSQIVNDFQKGDIAEGYSVSREKKESFPLTVTSAQKNPTAFYLCASSMEGRYTYGYTFGSGTRLTVV.

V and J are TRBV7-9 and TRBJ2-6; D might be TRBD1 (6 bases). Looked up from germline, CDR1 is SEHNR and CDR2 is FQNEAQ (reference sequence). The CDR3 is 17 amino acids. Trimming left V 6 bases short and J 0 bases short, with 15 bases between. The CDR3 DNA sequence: TGTGCCAGCAGGTCAGGGGTTATCGACTCTGGGGCCAACGTCCTGACTTTC. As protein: CASRSGVIDSGANVLTF.

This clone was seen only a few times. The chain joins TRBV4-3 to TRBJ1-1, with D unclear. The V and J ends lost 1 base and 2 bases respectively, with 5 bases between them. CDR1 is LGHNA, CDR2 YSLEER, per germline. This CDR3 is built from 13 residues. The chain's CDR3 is CASSQGPNTEAFF. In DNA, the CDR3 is TGCGCCAGCAGCCAAGGGCCAAACACTGAAGCTTTCTTT.

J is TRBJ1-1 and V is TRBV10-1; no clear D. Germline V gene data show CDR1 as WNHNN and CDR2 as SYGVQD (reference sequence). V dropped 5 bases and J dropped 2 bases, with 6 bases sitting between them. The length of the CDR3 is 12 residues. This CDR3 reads CASSQENTEAFF. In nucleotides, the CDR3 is TGCGCCAGCAGTCAGGAAAACACTGAAGCTTTCTTT.

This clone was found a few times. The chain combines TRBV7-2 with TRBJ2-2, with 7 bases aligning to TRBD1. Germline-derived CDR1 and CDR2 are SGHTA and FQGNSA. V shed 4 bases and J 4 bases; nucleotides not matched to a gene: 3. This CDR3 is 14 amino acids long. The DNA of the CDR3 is TGTGCCAGCAGCTCCGACAGGGTCACCGGGGAGCTGTTTTTT. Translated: CASSSDRVTGELFF.

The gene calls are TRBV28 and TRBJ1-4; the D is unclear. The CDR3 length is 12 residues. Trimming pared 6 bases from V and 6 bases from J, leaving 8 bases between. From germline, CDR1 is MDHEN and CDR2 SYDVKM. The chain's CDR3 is CASRLVDEKLFF. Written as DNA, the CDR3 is TGTGCCAGCAGATTAGTAGATGAAAAACTGTTTTTT. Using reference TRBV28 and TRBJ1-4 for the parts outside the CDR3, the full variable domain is DVKVTQSSRYLVKRTGEKVFLECVQDMDHENMFWYRQDPGLGLRLIYFSYDVKMKEKGDIPEGYSVSREKKERFSLILESASTNQTSMYLCASRLVDEKLFFGSGTQLSVL.

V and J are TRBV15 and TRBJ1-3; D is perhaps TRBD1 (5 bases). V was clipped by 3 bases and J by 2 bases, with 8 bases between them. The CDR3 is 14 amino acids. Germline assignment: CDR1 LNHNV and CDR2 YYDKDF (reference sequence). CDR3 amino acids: CATSRATAGNTIYF. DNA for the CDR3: TGTGCCACCAGCAGGGCGACAGCTGGAAACACCATATATTTT.

The DNA of the CDR3 is TGCGCCAGCAGCCAAGCCGGGGGGCGTTCAGATACGCAGTATTTT. Its translation: CASSQAGGRSDTQYF. V gene TRBV4-3 combines with J gene TRBJ2-3; possible D gene TRBD2, 7 bases. From germline, CDR1 is LGHNA and CDR2 YSLEER. Trimming stripped 1 base from V and 4 bases from J, with 12 bases between. This CDR3 region has 15 residues.

This CDR3 is CSVEVPNPRGSYEQYF. The DNA of the CDR3 is TGCAGCGTTGAAGTCCCCAACCCCCGGGGGTCCTACGAGCAGTACTTC. The chain couples TRBV29-1 to TRBJ2-7; TRBD2 might be the D (6 bases). Germline lookup yields CDR1 SQVTM and CDR2 ANQGSEA. With 1 base removed from V and 1 base from J, the gap between germline ends came to 17 bases. This CDR3 has 16 residues.

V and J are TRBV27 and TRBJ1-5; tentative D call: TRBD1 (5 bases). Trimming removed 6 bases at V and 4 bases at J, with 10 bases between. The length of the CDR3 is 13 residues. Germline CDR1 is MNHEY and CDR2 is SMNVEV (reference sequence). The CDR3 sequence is CASRLRDNQPQHF. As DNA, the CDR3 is TGTGCCAGCAGACTCAGGGATAATCAGCCCCAGCATTTT.

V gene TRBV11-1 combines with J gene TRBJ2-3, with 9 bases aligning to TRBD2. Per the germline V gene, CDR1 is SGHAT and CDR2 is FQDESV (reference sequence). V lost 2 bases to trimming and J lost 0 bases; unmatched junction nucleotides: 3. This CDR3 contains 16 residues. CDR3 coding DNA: TGTGCCAGCAGCTTAAGGCTAGCGGGAAGCACAGATACGCAGTATTTT. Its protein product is CASSLRLAGSTDTQYF. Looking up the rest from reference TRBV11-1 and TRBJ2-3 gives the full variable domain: EAEVAQSPRYKITEKSQAVAFWCDPISGHATLYWYRQILGQGPELLVQFQDESVVDDSQLPKDRFSAERLKGVDSTLKIQPAELGDSAMYLCASSLRLAGSTDTQYFGPGTRLTVL.

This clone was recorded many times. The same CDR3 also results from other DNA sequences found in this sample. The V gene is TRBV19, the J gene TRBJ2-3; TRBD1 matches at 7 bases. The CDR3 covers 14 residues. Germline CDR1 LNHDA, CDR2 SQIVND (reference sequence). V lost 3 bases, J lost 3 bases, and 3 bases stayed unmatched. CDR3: CASSIGQVTDTQYF. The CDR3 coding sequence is TGTGCCAGTAGTATCGGACAGGTAACAGATACGCAGTATTTT. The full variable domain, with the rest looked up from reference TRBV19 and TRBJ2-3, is DGGITQSPKYLFRKEGQNVTLSCEQNLNHDAMYWYRQDPGQGLRLIYYSQIVNDFQKGDIAEGYSVSREKKESFPLTVTSAQKNPTAFYLCASSIGQVTDTQYFGPGTRLTVL.

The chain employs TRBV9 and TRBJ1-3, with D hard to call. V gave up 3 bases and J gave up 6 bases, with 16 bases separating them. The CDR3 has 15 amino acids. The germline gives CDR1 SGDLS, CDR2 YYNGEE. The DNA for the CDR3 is TGTGCCAGCAGCGCGTCTAGAGGGTGGGAAAACACCATATATTTT. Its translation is CASSASRGWENTIYF.

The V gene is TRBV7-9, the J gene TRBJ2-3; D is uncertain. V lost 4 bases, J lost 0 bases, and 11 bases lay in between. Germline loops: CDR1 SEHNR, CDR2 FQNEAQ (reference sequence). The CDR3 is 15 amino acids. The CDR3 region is CASSSLQDSTDTQYF. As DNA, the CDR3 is TGTGCCAGCAGCTCGCTTCAGGATAGCACAGATACGCAGTATTTT.

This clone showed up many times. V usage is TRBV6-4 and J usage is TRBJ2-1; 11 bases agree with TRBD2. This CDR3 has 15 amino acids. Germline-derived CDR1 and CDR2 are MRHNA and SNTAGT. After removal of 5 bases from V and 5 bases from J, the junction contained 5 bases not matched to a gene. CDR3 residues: CASSSGTSGNNEQFF. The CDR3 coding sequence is TGTGCCAGCAGTTCCGGGACTAGCGGCAACAATGAGCAGTTCTTC.

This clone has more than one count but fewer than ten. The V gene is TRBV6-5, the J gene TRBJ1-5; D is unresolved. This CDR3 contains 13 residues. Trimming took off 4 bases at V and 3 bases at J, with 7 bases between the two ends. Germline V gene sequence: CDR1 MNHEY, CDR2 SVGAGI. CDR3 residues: CASSFRLNQPQHF. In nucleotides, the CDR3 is TGTGCCAGCAGTTTTCGACTCAATCAGCCCCAGCATTTT.

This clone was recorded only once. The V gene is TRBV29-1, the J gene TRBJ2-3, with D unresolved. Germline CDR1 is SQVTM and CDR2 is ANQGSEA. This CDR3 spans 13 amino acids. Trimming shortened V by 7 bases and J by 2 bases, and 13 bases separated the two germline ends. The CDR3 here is CSDETSATDTQYF. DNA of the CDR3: TGCAGCGACGAGACAAGTGCCACAGATACGCAGTATTTT.

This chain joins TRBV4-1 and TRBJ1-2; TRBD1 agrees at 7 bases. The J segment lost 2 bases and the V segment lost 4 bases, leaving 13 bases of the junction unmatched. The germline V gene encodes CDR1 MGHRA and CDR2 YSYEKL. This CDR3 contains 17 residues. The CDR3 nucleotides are TGCGCCAGCAGCCTCGAAGGCCCAGGGACAGCAAACTATGGCTACACCTTC. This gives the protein CASSLEGPGTANYGYTF.

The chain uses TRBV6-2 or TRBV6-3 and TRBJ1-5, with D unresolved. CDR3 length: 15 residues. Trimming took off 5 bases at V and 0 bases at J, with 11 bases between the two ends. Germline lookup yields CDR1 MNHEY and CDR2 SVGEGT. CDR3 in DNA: TGTGCCAGCAGTGCAGACATCTATAGCAATCAGCCCCAGCATTTT. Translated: CASSADIYSNQPQHF.

For the CDR3, the DNA is TGTGCCAGCAGCTCCGGACTAGCGGGTACCGGCACAGATACGCAGTATTTT. Translating gives CASSSGLAGTGTDTQYF. This sequence joins TRBV7-2 and TRBJ2-3; 11 nucleotides match TRBD2. CDR3 length: 17 amino acids. V gave up 4 bases and J gave up 1 base; unmatched junction bases: 7. Germline lookup yields CDR1 SGHTA and CDR2 FQGNSA.

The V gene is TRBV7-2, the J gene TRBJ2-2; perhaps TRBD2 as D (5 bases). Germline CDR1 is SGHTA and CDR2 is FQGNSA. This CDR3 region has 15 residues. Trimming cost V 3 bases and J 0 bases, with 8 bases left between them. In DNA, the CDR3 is TGTGCCAGCAGCTTCATGAGGGCGAACACCGGGGAGCTGTTTTTT. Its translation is CASSFMRANTGELFF.

The CDR3 loop is CASSSTIGNTEAFF. The CDR3 DNA reads TGCGCCAGCAGCTCTACGATTGGGAACACTGAAGCTTTCTTT. The J gene is TRBJ1-1, the V gene TRBV5-1; D ambiguous. Trimming pared 3 bases from V and 1 base from J, leaving 10 bases between. This CDR3 comprises 14 residues. Germline CDR1 SGHRS, CDR2 YFSETQ.

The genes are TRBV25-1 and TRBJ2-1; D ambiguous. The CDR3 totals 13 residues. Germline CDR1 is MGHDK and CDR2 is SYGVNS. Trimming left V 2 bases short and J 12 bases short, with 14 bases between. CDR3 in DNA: TGTGCCAGCAGTGAACCCCACAGAGCCGGGCAGTTCTTC. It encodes CASSEPHRAGQFF.

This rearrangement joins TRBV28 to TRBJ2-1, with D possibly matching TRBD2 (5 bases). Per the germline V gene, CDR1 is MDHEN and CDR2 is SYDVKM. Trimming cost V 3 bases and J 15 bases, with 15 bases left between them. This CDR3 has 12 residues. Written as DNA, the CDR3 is TGTGCCAGCAGTTTTTTAAGAGGGAGTCGGTTCTTC. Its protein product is CASSFLRGSRFF.

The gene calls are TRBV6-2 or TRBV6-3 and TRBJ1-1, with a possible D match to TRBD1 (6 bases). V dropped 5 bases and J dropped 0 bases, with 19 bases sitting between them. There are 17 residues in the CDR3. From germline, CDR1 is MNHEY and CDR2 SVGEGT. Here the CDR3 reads CASSHRGGAVVNTEAFF. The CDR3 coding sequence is TGTGCCAGCAGTCACCGGGGGGGCGCAGTGGTGAACACTGAAGCTTTCTTT.